This T cell receptor (beta chain) was found in a study of T cell repertoires in cytomegalovirus infection (dated by TCRdb to the late 2010s). A note on the overall study: Alongside well-studied HLA-B-restricted epitopes, the peptide stimulations were aimed at recently identified HLA-C-restricted CMV epitopes, whose presentation resists viral immunomodulation. Donor HLA type was relevant to the analysis, as public TCR beta signatures indicated carriage of CMV infection together with the matching HLA type. What the work shows at the level of the full study, not this receptor alone: In both this cohort and an independent approximately 400-donor cohort, the cumulative frequency of public TCR beta family members distinguished carriers of CMV infection plus the relevant HLA type. In the ex vivo response, HLA-C-restricted CMV-specific TCR beta clonotypes were dominant, and in two of eight donors the single most frequent clonotype came from this HLA-C-restricted group.

The CDR3 starts with the cysteine, ends with the phenylalanine, and has 14 residues. The CDR3 DNA has 42 bases and is translated from base 1. Trimming costs V 3 bases and J 1 base, and their ends lie 8 bases apart. Looking up the germline V gene yields CDR1 ENHRY and CDR2 SYGVKD. On this clonotype: Its recognized antigen is unknown. Base qualities were left out, and no much larger clone turns up one base away.

The sample's treatment or condition, from its label and the paper: in vitro stimulation with specific CMV peptide epitopes to enrich CMV-specific T cells. Reads for this sample came from an Illumina HiSeq 1500. TCRdb handled the public reads itself, with Q25 trimming in fastp and clone calling in MiXCR, and kept productive beta chains. CDR3 protein duplicates are merged, each entry listing the most common genes and DNA. In all, the sample holds about 920,000 distinct CDR3 sequences, and roughly 31% of those were seen once. The leading ten clones occupy 13% of the sample. The starting material was cultured CD8+ T cells from PBMCs, obtained from culture after CMV antigen stimulation. The sequence is built from TRBV10-3 and TRBJ2-3; the D segment cannot be called with confidence. This clonotype originated in a human donor in good health (CMV status not recorded). Some clones in this sample may be carry-over from other donors' samples. The DNA reads as follows: TGTGCCATCAGTGATTTCGACCGCACAGATACGCAGTATTTT. It specifies CAISDFDRTDTQYF.